Below are 10 T cell receptor beta chains sequenced from a single sample in a study of post-analysis software for immune sequencing data. No antigen is known for these receptors. Notes on the study in general: Patients used five TRBV segments, including TRBV5-6, TRBV5-1 and TRBV20-1, more often than controls.

Tagging with unique molecular identifiers was a feature of the TCR beta cDNA libraries. Using its own MiXCR run on the PCR reads, TCRdb lists one record per CDR3 protein. The table records about 770,000 distinct CDR3 sequences, roughly 50% of them present only once. The material sequenced was blood. These receptor sequences come from a girl aged 5 to 17 with multiple sclerosis.

The chain uses TRBV6-6 and TRBJ2-7, with D possibly TRBD2 on 5 matching bases. V was trimmed by 5 bases and J by 9 bases, leaving 23 bases between them. The CDR3 is 15 amino acids. Germline-derived CDR1 and CDR2 are MNHNY and SVGAGI (reference sequence). CDR3 DNA sequence: TGTGCCAGCAGTAACTTATCCCGGGATCCACGGGGGCAGTACTTC. This translates into CASSNLSRDPRGQYF.

The chain links TRBV2 to TRBJ2-4; D uncertain. In germline, CDR1 is SNHLY, CDR2 FYNNEI. This CDR3 spans 16 amino acids. V was cut by 4 bases and J by 0 bases, with 13 bases left in between. CDR3 sequence (DNA): TGTGCCAGCAGTGTGGACCTCATTCTAGCCAAAAACATTCAGTACTTC. Translation: CASSVDLILAKNIQYF.

In DNA, the CDR3 is TGTGCCAGCAGCTTAAACGCGGGCCCCGTGGTCCCGGATGGCTACACCTTC. Translated, it gives CASSLNAGPVVPDGYTF. The V call is TRBV7-3, the J call TRBJ1-2; no reliable D call. V was clipped by 1 base and J by 6 bases, with 21 bases between them. Germline values: CDR1 SGHTA, CDR2 FQGTGA. This CDR3 is 17 amino acids long.

This chain joins TRBV20-1 and TRBJ2-1; TRBD1 matches 7 bases. V shed 4 bases, J shed 4 bases, and the junction held 4 bases outside the gene matches. The CDR3 covers 13 residues. Germline assignment: CDR1 DFQATT and CDR2 SNEGSKA (reference sequence). The CDR3 is CSANRDSYNEQFF. The CDR3 nucleotides read TGCAGTGCTAACCGGGACAGTTACAATGAGCAGTTCTTC.

The chain joins TRBV3-1 to TRBJ2-1; 11 positions match TRBD2. There are 15 residues in the CDR3. Germline values: CDR1 LGHDT, CDR2 YNNKEL (reference sequence). V lost 0 bases, J lost 7 bases, and 2 bases stayed unmatched. As DNA, the CDR3 is TGTGCCAGCAGCCAAGATAGCGGGAGGGGGAATGAGCAGTTCTTC. Amino acids: CASSQDSGRGNEQFF.

This chain's CDR3 is CASSPPLEETQYF. The CDR3, as DNA: TGTGCCAGCAGCCCCCCGCTAGAAGAGACCCAGTACTTC. The chain uses TRBV3-1 and TRBJ2-5, with D hard to call. Germline V lookup: CDR1 LGHDT, CDR2 YNNKEL (reference sequence). Trimming took off 4 bases at V and 3 bases at J, with 9 bases between the two ends. This CDR3 comprises 13 residues.

This clonotype was detected a few times. This chain links TRBV7-2 with TRBJ1-2, with 7 positions matching TRBD1. V was pared by 0 bases and J by 0 bases, with 7 bases of the junction left unmatched. This CDR3 is built from 17 residues. Germline CDR1 is SGHTA and CDR2 is FQGNSA. In DNA form, the CDR3 reads TGTGCCAGCAGCTTAGCGCAGGGGGGGGCGGCTAACTATGGCTACACCTTC. It yields the protein CASSLAQGGAANYGYTF.

This rearrangement joins TRBV12-5 to TRBJ2-1; 10 bases line up with TRBD2. Germline V gene lookup returns CDR1 LGHNT and CDR2 FRNRAP. This CDR3 comprises 16 residues. V trimming: 7 bases; J trimming: 5 bases; junction bases outside the gene matches: 11. In DNA form, the CDR3 reads TGTGCTAGTGATGGGGAGGAAGCGGGGGGGAACAATGAGCAGTTCTTC. This codes for CASDGEEAGGNNEQFF.

This clonotype appeared a few times. The chain links TRBV5-1 to TRBJ2-7; D is possibly TRBD1 (6 bases). The CDR3 loop spans 14 amino acids. Trimming left V 4 bases short and J 3 bases short, with 14 bases between. Germline CDR1 reads SGHRS; CDR2 reads YFSETQ. The CDR3 nucleotides are TGCGCCAGCAGCCCGACCTTACAGGGCTACGAGCAGTACTTC. Amino acids: CASSPTLQGYEQYF.

This clonotype appeared a few times. The gene calls are TRBV20-1 and TRBJ2-1; no clear D gene. Trimming left V 0 bases short and J 5 bases short, with 8 bases between. This CDR3 is built from 13 residues. Germline CDR1 is DFQATT and CDR2 is SNEGSKA (reference sequence). CDR3 residues: CSAREWRNNEQFF. The DNA of the CDR3 is TGCAGTGCTAGAGAATGGAGAAACAATGAGCAGTTCTTC.